This entry concerns a single TCR beta chain. Noted treatment: preoperative locoregional IRX-2 cytokine immunotherapy. This phase Ib study tested locoregional IRX-2 cytokine immunotherapy given before surgery. These data originate in a study of preoperative IRX-2 immunotherapy in early breast cancer. Only in-frame clones appear in the TCRdb table, and some are missing; sequencing was by immunoSEQ multiplex PCR. The profile shows approximately 96,000 clones, 70% to 90% of them singletons. Trimming shortened V by 3 bases and J by 8 bases, and 22 bases separated the two germline ends. The CDR3 consists of 16 residues.

The chain combines TRBV23-1 with TRBJ1-2; D might be TRBD1 (5 bases). TRBV23-1 is assigned to the ORF class and has an uncertain function. The sequencing here drew on tumor tissue, taken after IRX-2 immunotherapy. The sequence came from a human donor with breast cancer. CDR3 bases: TGCGCCAGCAGTCAGCCTCATCCAGAGGGGCAGGGAGGCTACACCTTC. Amino acid sequence: CASSQPHPEGQGGYTF.